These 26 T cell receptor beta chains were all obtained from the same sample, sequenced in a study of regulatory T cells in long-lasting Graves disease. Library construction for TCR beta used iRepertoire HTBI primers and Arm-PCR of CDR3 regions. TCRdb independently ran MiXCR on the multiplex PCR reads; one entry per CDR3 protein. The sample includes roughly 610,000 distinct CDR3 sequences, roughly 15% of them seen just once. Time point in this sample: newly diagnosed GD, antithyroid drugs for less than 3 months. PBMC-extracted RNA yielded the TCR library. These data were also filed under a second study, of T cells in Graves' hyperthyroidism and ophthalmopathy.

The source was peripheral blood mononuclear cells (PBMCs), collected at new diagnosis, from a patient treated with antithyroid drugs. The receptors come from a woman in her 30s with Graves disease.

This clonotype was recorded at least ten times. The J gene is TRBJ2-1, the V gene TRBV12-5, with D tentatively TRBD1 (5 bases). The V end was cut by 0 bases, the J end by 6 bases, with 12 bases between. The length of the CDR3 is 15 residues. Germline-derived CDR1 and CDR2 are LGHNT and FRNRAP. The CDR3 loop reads CASGLVTATVNEQFF. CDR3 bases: TGTGCTAGTGGTTTGGTAACTGCGACAGTCAATGAGCAGTTCTTC.

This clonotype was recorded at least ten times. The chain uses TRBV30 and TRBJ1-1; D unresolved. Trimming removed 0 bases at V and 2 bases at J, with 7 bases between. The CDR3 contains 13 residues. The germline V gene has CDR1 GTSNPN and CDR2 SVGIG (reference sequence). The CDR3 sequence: CAWSVNVNTEAFF. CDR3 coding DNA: TGTGCCTGGAGTGTAAATGTCAACACTGAAGCTTTCTTT.

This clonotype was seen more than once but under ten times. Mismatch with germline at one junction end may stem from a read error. The CDR3 DNA reads as TGTGCCAGCACCTTAAAGTCTAGTATTGCAGATACGCAGTATTTT. Encoded protein: CASTLKSSIADTQYF. The rearrangement uses TRBV7-9 and TRBJ2-3; D not certain. This CDR3 has 15 amino acids. Germline CDR1 is SEHNR and CDR2 is FQNEAQ (reference sequence).

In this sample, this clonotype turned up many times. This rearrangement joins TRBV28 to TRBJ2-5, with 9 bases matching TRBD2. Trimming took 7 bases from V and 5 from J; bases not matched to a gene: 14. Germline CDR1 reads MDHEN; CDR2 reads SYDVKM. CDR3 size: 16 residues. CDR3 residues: CASTSLDSGRLETQYF. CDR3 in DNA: TGTGCCAGCACTTCATTGGATAGCGGGAGATTGGAGACCCAGTACTTC.

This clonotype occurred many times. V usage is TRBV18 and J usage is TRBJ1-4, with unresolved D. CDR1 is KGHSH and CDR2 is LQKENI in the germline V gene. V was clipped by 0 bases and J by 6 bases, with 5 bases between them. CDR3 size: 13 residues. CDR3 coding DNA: TGTGCCAGCTCACCACCCATAGATGAAAAACTGTTTTTT. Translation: CASSPPIDEKLFF.

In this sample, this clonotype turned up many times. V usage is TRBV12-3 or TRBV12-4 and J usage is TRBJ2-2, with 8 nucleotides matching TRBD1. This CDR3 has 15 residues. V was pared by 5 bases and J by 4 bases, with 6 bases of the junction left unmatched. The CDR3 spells CASSTGTGLTGELFF. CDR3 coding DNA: TGTGCCAGCAGTACCGGGACAGGTCTCACCGGGGAGCTGTTTTTT.

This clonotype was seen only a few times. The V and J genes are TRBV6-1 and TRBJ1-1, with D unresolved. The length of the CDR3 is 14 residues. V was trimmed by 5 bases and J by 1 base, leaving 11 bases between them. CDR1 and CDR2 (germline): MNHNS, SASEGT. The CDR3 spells CASSSQAGNTEAFF. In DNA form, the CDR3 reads TGTGCCAGCAGTAGTCAGGCGGGGAACACTGAAGCTTTCTTT.

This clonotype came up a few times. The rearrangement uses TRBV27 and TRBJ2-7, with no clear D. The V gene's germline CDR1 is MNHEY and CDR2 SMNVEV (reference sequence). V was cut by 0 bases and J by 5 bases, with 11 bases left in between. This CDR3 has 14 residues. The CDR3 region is CASSLSITIHEQYF. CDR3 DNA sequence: TGTGCCAGCAGTTTATCGATAACTATCCACGAGCAGTACTTC.

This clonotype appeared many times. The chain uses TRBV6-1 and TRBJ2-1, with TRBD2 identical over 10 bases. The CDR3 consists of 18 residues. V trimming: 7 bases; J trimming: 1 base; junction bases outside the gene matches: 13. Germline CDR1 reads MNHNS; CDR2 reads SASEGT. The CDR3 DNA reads TGTGCCAGCAAGCCGGGACTAGCGCTAGGAGGTTCCTACAATGAGCAGTTCTTC. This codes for CASKPGLALGGSYNEQFF.

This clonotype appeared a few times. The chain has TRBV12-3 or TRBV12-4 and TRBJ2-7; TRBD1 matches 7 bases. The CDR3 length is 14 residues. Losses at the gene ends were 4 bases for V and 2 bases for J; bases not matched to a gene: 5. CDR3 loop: CASSSTGMTYEQYF. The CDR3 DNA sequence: TGTGCCAGCAGTTCGACAGGGATGACCTACGAGCAGTACTTC.

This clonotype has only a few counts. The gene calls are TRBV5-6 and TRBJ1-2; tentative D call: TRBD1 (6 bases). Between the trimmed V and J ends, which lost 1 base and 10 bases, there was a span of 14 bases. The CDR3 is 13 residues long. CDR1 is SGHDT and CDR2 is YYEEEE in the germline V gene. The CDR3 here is CASSLRTVPTYTF. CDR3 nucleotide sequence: TGTGCCAGCAGCTTGAGGACAGTACCGACCTACACCTTC.

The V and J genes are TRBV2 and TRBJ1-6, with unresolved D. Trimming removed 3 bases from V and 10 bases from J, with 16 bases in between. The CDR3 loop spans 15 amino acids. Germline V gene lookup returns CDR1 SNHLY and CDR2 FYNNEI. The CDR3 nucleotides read TGTGCCAGCAGTGATTTAGGTCTAGGCACCTCACCCCTCCACTTT. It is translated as CASSDLGLGTSPLHF.

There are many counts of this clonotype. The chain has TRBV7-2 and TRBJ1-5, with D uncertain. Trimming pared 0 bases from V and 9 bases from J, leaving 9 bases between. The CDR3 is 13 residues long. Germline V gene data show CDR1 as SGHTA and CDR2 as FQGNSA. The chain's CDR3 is CASSLATVRPQHF. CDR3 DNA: TGTGCCAGCAGCTTAGCCACCGTGCGGCCCCAGCATTTT.

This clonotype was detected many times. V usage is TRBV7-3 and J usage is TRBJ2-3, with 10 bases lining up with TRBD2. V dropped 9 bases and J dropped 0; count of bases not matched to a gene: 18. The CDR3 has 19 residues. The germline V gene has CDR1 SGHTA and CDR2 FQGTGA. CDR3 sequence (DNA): TGTGCCAGGGAGGCAAAGCGGGAGGGCGTTCCTTGGAGCACAGATACGCAGTATTTT. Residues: CAREAKREGVPWSTDTQYF.

CDR3 region: CSAGRTSGTDTQYF. The DNA of the CDR3 is TGCAGTGCTGGACGGACTAGCGGGACAGATACGCAGTATTTT. The gene calls are TRBV20-1 and TRBJ2-3; 11 bases line up with TRBD2. The germline gives CDR1 DFQATT, CDR2 SNEGSKA (reference sequence). V shed 5 bases, J shed 3 bases, and the junction held 4 bases outside the gene matches. This CDR3 is 14 amino acids long.

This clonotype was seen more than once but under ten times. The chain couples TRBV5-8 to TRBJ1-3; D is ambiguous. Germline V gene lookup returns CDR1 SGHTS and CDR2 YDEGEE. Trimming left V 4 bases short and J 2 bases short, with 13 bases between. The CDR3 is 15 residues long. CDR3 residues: CASSTGPTAGNTIYF. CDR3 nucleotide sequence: TGTGCCAGCAGCACCGGACCGACCGCTGGAAACACCATATATTTT.

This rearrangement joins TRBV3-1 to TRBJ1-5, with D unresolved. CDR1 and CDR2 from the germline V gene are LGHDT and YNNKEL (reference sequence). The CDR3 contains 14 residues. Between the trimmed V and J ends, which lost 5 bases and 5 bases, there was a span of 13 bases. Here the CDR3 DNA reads TGTGCCAGCAGCTCCCGGACGGCGCATCAGCCCCAGCATTTT. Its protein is CASSSRTAHQPQHF.

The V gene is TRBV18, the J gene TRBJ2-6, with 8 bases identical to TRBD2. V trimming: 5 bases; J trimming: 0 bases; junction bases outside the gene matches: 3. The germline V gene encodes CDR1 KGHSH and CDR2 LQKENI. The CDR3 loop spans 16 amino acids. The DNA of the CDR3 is TGTGCCAGCTCATATACTAGCGGCTCTGGGGCCAACGTCCTGACTTTC. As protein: CASSYTSGSGANVLTF.

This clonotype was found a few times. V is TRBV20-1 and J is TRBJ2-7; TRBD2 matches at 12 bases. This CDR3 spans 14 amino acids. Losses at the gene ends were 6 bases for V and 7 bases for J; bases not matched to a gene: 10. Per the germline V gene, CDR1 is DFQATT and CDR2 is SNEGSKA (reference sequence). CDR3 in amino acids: CSARSSGRVGEQYF. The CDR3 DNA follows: TGCAGTGCGCGATCTAGCGGGAGGGTGGGGGAGCAGTACTTC.

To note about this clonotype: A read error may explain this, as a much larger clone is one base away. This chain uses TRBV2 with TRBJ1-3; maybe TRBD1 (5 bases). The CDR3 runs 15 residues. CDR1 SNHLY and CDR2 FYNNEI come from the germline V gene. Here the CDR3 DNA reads TGTGTCAGCAGTGCCGGGACTCACTCTGGAAACACCATATATTTT. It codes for CVSSAGTHSGNTIYF.

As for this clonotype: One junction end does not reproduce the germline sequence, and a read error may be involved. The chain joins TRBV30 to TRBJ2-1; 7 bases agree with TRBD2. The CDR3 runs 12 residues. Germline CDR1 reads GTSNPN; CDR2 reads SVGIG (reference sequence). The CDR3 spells CAWIPMVGGPLF. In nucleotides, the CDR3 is TGTGCCTGGATCCCCATGGTGGGAGGGCCTCTCTTC. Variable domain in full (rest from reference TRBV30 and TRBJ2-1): SQTIHQWPATLVQPVGSPLSLECTVEGTSNPNLYWYRQAAGRGLQLLFYSVGIGQISSEVPQNLSASRPQDRQFILSSKKLLLSDSGFYLCAWIPMVGGPLFGPGTRLTVL.

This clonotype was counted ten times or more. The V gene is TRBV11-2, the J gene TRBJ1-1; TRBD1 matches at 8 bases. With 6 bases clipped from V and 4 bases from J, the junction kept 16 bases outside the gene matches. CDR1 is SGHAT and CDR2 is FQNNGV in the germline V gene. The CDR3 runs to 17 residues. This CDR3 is CASRSLGQGAIATEAFF. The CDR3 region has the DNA TGTGCCAGCAGGTCCCTCGGACAGGGCGCTATAGCCACTGAAGCTTTCTTT.

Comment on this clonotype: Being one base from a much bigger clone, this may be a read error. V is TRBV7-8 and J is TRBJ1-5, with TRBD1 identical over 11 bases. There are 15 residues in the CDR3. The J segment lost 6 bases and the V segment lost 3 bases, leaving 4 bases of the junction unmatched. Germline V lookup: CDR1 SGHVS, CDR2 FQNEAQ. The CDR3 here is CASSLRDRGGQPQHF. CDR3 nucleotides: TGTGCCAGCAGCTTGAGGGACAGGGGGGGTCAGCCCCAGCATTTT.

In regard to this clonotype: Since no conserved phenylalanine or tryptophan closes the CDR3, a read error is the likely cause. This chain's CDR3 is CATSEGGAKNIQYL. DNA of the CDR3: TGTGCCACCAGCGAGGGAGGGGCCAAAAACATTCAGTACCTC. V and J are TRBV24-1 and TRBJ2-4; 7 bases fit TRBD2. The V gene's germline CDR1 is KGHDR and CDR2 SFDVKD. V shed 7 bases, J shed 1 base, and the junction held 3 bases outside the gene matches. CDR3 length equals 14 residues.

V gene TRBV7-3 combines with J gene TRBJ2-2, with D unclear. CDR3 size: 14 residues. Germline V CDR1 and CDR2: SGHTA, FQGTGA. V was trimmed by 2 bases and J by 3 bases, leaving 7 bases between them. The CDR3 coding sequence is TGTGCCAGCAGCTTAGGCCCCGACACCGGGGAGCTGTTTTTT. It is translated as CASSLGPDTGELFF.

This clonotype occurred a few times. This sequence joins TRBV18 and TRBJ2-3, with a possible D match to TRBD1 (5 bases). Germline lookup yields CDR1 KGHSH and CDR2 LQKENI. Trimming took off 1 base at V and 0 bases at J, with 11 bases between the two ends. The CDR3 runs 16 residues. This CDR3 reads CASSPRGSTSTDTQYF. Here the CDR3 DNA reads TGTGCCAGCTCACCACGGGGCAGTACTAGCACAGATACGCAGTATTTT.